What follows are 31 T cell receptor beta chains derived from one specimen sequenced in a study of cytotoxic CD8 clonotypes in ibrutinib-treated CLL. Using immunoSEQ multiplex PCR, the repertoire was profiled, and TCRdb retains in-frame clones only, with some absent. The table has 300,000 to 400,000 clones, around 66% seen once. This specimen was PBMCs, taken after 36 months of ibrutinib treatment. These receptor sequences come from a human donor with chronic lymphocytic leukemia.

The chain recombines TRBV28 with TRBJ2-7; D perhaps matches TRBD2 (6 bases). Trimming left V 6 bases short and J 3 bases short, with 12 bases between. The length of the CDR3 is 13 residues. Germline assignment: CDR1 MDHEN and CDR2 SYDVKM. CDR3 sequence reads: CASRRQGGYEQYF. The CDR3 DNA reads as TGTGCCAGCAGGCGGCAGGGAGGCTACGAGCAGTACTTC.

This rearrangement joins TRBV20-1 to TRBJ2-1, with D perhaps matching TRBD1 or TRBD2 (5 bases each). V lost 4 bases and J lost 15, with 16 bases in between. The CDR3 runs to 11 residues. The germline gives CDR1 DFQATT, CDR2 SNEGSKA (reference sequence). CDR3 region: CSAKGRGFLFF. CDR3 coding DNA: TGCAGTGCTAAGGGGCGCGGGTTCCTGTTCTTC.

V and J are TRBV10-3 and TRBJ1-1, with a weak D call TRBD1 (5 bases). Between the trimmed V and J ends, which lost 8 bases and 0 bases, there was a span of 10 bases. Germline assignment: CDR1 ENHRY and CDR2 SYGVKD. CDR3 length: 13 amino acids. DNA of the CDR3: TGTGCCATCGGAACGGGGGTGAACACTGAAGCTTTCTTT. Translated: CAIGTGVNTEAFF.

In this sample, this clone turned up a few times. The rearrangement joins TRBV7-2 to TRBJ2-2, with TRBD1 matching over 8 bases. The CDR3 consists of 17 residues. V shed 5 bases, J shed 0 bases, and the junction held 8 bases outside the gene matches. Germline CDR1 and CDR2: SGHTA and FQGNSA. The CDR3 reads CASSRIEDRANTGELFF. The CDR3 DNA reads as TGTGCCAGCAGCCGGATAGAGGACAGGGCGAACACCGGGGAGCTGTTTTTT. The complete variable domain, with remaining parts taken from reference TRBV7-2 and TRBJ2-2, reads GAGVSQSPSNKVTEKGKDVELRCDPISGHTALYWYRQSLGQGLEFLIYFQGNSAPDKSGLPSDRFSAERTGGSVSTLTIQRTQQEDSAVYLCASSRIEDRANTGELFFGEGSRLTVL.

Only a few counts were recorded for this clone. The genes are TRBV19 and TRBJ2-1, with TRBD2 as a possible D gene (5 bases). The CDR3 has 11 amino acids. Germline V gene sequence: CDR1 LNHDA, CDR2 SQIVND (reference sequence). V was shortened by 3 bases and J by 10 bases, with 7 bases between the two germline ends. The CDR3: CASSMQREQFF. The DNA of the CDR3 is TGTGCCAGTAGTATGCAGCGGGAGCAGTTCTTC.

The chain combines TRBV25-1 with TRBJ2-5; possible D gene TRBD2, 5 bases. The ends were cut back, 1 base at V and 5 bases at J, with 11 bases in the middle. The CDR3 extends over 14 amino acids. From germline, CDR1 is MGHDK and CDR2 SYGVNS. CDR3: CASSEWGEGETQYF. CDR3 nucleotide sequence: TGTGCCAGCAGTGAATGGGGAGAGGGTGAGACCCAGTACTTC.

The chain has TRBV27 and TRBJ2-1; TRBD2 agrees at 13 bases. The CDR3 runs to 14 residues. Germline V CDR1 and CDR2: MNHEY, SMNVEV (reference sequence). With 8 bases clipped from V and 3 bases from J, the junction kept 1 base outside the gene matches. The CDR3 spells CASGTSGNYNEQFF. CDR3 nucleotides: TGTGCCAGCGGGACTAGCGGGAACTACAATGAGCAGTTCTTC.

The V call is TRBV7-2, the J call TRBJ2-7, with 7 bases matching TRBD2. Germline lookup yields CDR1 SGHTA and CDR2 FQGNSA. The CDR3 has 16 amino acids. Trimming at V came to 1 base and at J to 6 bases, leaving 12 bases not matched to a gene. The CDR3 is CASSLGASGGIVEQYF. CDR3 bases: TGTGCCAGCAGCTTAGGGGCTAGCGGAGGCATAGTCGAGCAGTACTTC.

The CDR3 loop is CASSPGGLQETQYF. CDR3 in DNA: TGTGCCAGCAGCCCAGGTGGCCTCCAAGAGACCCAGTACTTC. This sequence joins TRBV7-2 and TRBJ2-5, with D unclear. V shed 5 bases and J shed 1 base, with 11 bases lying between them. This CDR3 comprises 14 residues. CDR1 and CDR2 (germline): SGHTA, FQGNSA.

This chain uses TRBV27 with TRBJ2-1, with D possibly TRBD1 on 6 matching bases. The V and J ends lost 5 bases and 4 bases respectively, with 12 bases between them. Germline CDR1 is MNHEY and CDR2 is SMNVEV (reference sequence). CDR3 length: 14 residues. The CDR3 DNA follows: TGTGCCAGCAGTCCGCGGACAGTTTACAATGAGCAGTTCTTC. Translated: CASSPRTVYNEQFF.

V gene TRBV7-9 combines with J gene TRBJ2-7, with TRBD2 identical over 9 bases. Trimming at V came to 0 bases and at J to 5 bases, leaving 5 bases not matched to a gene. Germline V gene sequence: CDR1 SEHNR, CDR2 FQNEAQ (reference sequence). There are 15 residues in the CDR3. In DNA form, the CDR3 reads TGTGCCAGCAGCTTAGCGCTAGCGGGATATCACGAGCAGTACTTC. This gives the protein CASSLALAGYHEQYF.

This clone was found a few times. The J gene is TRBJ1-3, the V gene TRBV7-2; tentative D call: TRBD1 (5 bases). The V end was cut by 5 bases, the J end by 0 bases, with 14 bases between. The CDR3 contains 16 residues. CDR1 is SGHTA, CDR2 FQGNSA, per germline. The CDR3 sequence is CASSPDGTYSGNTIYF. The CDR3, as DNA: TGTGCCAGCAGCCCCGACGGGACTTACTCTGGAAACACCATATATTTT.

The chain recombines TRBV4-1 with TRBJ2-3; D ambiguous. The CDR3 totals 16 residues. The germline V gene has CDR1 MGHRA and CDR2 YSYEKL. Trimming stripped 0 bases from V and 2 bases from J, with 12 bases between. This CDR3 is CASSQEKPFYTDTQYF. The CDR3 nucleotides read TGCGCCAGCAGCCAAGAGAAGCCCTTCTACACAGATACGCAGTATTTT.

The chain uses TRBV18 and TRBJ2-5; tentative D call: TRBD2 (5 bases). V was clipped by 6 bases and J by 0 bases, with 11 bases between them. The CDR3 contains 14 residues. Germline lookup yields CDR1 KGHSH and CDR2 LQKENI. The CDR3 sequence is CASSLTRNQETQYF. As DNA, the CDR3 is TGTGCCAGCTCGCTTACTAGGAACCAAGAGACCCAGTACTTC.

The genes are TRBV4-3 and TRBJ2-2; TRBD1 aligns across 7 bases. The trim removed 0 bases at V and 0 bases at J, leaving 7 bases unmatched. The CDR3 is 18 amino acids. Germline CDR1 is LGHNA and CDR2 is YSLEER. CDR3 DNA sequence: TGCGCCAGCAGCCAAGAGCCAGGGGGTCCCCCGAACACCGGGGAGCTGTTTTTT. The encoded protein is CASSQEPGGPPNTGELFF.

This clone turned up a few times. Written as DNA, the CDR3 is TGTGCCAGCGTTTCTTACCATTTGACAGGGACGTCCGGCTACACCTTC. Amino acid sequence: CASVSYHLTGTSGYTF. V and J are TRBV2 and TRBJ1-2; TRBD1 matches 7 bases. The trim removed 8 bases at V and 8 bases at J, leaving 20 bases unmatched. The length of the CDR3 is 16 residues. The germline V gene encodes CDR1 SNHLY and CDR2 FYNNEI.

The chain uses TRBV5-1 and TRBJ1-3; D may be TRBD1 (6 bases). Germline CDR1 reads SGHRS; CDR2 reads YFSETQ. This CDR3 has 12 amino acids. Trimming left V 8 bases short and J 1 base short, with 7 bases between. The CDR3 sequence is CASQGSGNTIYF. The CDR3 region has the DNA TGCGCCAGTCAGGGGTCTGGAAACACCATATATTTT. The full variable domain, in which reference TRBV5-1 and TRBJ1-3 provide the parts outside the CDR3, is KAGVTQTPRYLIKTRGQQVTLSCSPISGHRSVSWYQQTPGQGLQFLFEYFSETQRNKGNFPGRFSGRQFSNSRSEMNVSTLELGDSALYLCASQGSGNTIYFGEGSWLTVV.

The V gene is TRBV9, the J gene TRBJ1-2; no clear D. Germline V lookup: CDR1 SGDLS, CDR2 YYNGEE. The V end lost 0 bases, the J end lost 0 bases, and 12 bases lay between the germline ends. CDR3 length equals 16 residues. Here the CDR3 DNA reads TGTGCCAGCAGCGTAGACGGATTACCAGCTAACTATGGCTACACCTTC. It encodes CASSVDGLPANYGYTF.

This chain uses TRBV29-1 with TRBJ2-7, with TRBD2 matching 8 bases. The CDR3 is 16 residues long. Per germline, CDR1 SQVTM and CDR2 ANQGSEA. V lost 4 bases and J lost 3; bases outside the gene matches: 14. The CDR3 loop is CSVAGHHSGNGYEQYF. In nucleotides, the CDR3 is TGCAGCGTTGCAGGGCACCATAGCGGGAATGGCTACGAGCAGTACTTC.

CDR3 loop: CASSLSAGTGGADGYTF. CDR3 sequence (DNA): TGCGCCAGCAGCTTGAGCGCCGGGACAGGGGGCGCGGATGGCTACACCTTC. The chain has TRBV5-1 and TRBJ1-2, with 12 bases aligning to TRBD1. The V gene's germline CDR1 is SGHRS and CDR2 YFSETQ. The CDR3 length is 17 residues. V was clipped by 1 base and J by 6 bases; unmatched bases: 10. The full variable domain, in which reference TRBV5-1 and TRBJ1-2 provide the parts outside the CDR3, is KAGVTQTPRYLIKTRGQQVTLSCSPISGHRSVSWYQQTPGQGLQFLFEYFSETQRNKGNFPGRFSGRQFSNSRSEMNVSTLELGDSALYLCASSLSAGTGGADGYTFGSGTRLTVV.

The gene calls are TRBV15 and TRBJ2-7; 9 bases are a match to TRBD2. The CDR3 is made up of 17 amino acids. Germline V lookup: CDR1 LNHNV, CDR2 YYDKDF (reference sequence). Trimming took 1 base from V and 4 from J; bases not matched to a gene: 11. CDR3 coding DNA: TGTGCCACCAGCAGAGTGGCCGGAGCGGGAGGTGGATACGAGCAGTACTTC. Translated, it gives CATSRVAGAGGGYEQYF.

The chain couples TRBV4-1 to TRBJ1-5, with D hard to call. Germline V gene lookup returns CDR1 MGHRA and CDR2 YSYEKL. The V and J ends lost 1 base and 7 bases respectively, with 14 bases between them. This CDR3 contains 15 residues. In DNA form, the CDR3 reads TGCGCCAGCAGCCAAGTTGGCCCGGTTGGGCAGCCCCAGCATTTT. It is translated as CASSQVGPVGQPQHF.

This chain connects TRBV4-1 to TRBJ1-3; 7 bases fit TRBD1. In germline, CDR1 is MGHRA, CDR2 YSYEKL. The V segment lost 3 bases and the J segment 2 bases; nucleotides outside the gene matches: 4. The CDR3 length is 15 residues. Here the CDR3 reads CASSQDRSAGNTIYF. The CDR3 DNA reads TGCGCCAGCAGCCAGGACAGGAGCGCTGGAAACACCATATATTTT.

The chain uses TRBV7-8 and TRBJ2-5; D uncertain. The germline gives CDR1 SGHVS, CDR2 FQNEAQ. Trimming removed 5 bases from V and 3 bases from J, with 19 bases in between. The CDR3 contains 16 residues. The CDR3: CASSPRFLQTKETQYF. CDR3 nucleotide sequence: TGTGCCAGCAGCCCCCGGTTTCTACAGACCAAAGAGACCCAGTACTTC. Drawing the rest from reference TRBV7-8 and TRBJ2-5, the complete variable domain is GAGVSQSPRYKVAKRGQDVALRCDPISGHVSLFWYQQALGQGPEFLTYFQNEAQLDKSGLPSDRFFAERPEGSVSTLKIQRTQQEDSAVYLCASSPRFLQTKETQYFGPGTRLLVL.

The gene calls are TRBV18 and TRBJ2-3, with TRBD2 matching over 12 bases. V lost 3 bases, J lost 4 bases, and 5 bases stayed unmatched. The CDR3 sequence is 16 residues long. Germline-derived CDR1 and CDR2 are KGHSH and LQKENI. CDR3 residues: CASSPTLAGGPDTQYF. The CDR3 bases are TGTGCCAGCTCACCGACCCTAGCGGGGGGGCCAGATACGCAGTATTTT.

The chain has TRBV9 and TRBJ2-5; perhaps D is TRBD1 or TRBD2 (5 bases each). The CDR3 is made up of 14 amino acids. Germline CDR1 and CDR2: SGDLS and YYNGEE. Trimming left V 10 bases short and J 5 bases short, with 21 bases between. CDR3 sequence (DNA): TGTGCCTATCTCCCGGGGCTCCCAGGGGAGACCCAGTACTTC. Its protein is CAYLPGLPGETQYF.

This sequence joins TRBV27 and TRBJ2-7; D possibly corresponds to TRBD2 (6 bases). V was shortened by 3 bases and J by 1 base, with 7 bases between the two germline ends. Germline CDR1 is MNHEY and CDR2 is SMNVEV (reference sequence). The CDR3 covers 13 residues. The CDR3 spells CASSFRGSYEQYF. CDR3 coding DNA: TGTGCCAGCAGTTTTCGGGGGTCCTACGAGCAGTACTTC.

The rearrangement joins TRBV5-4 to TRBJ2-3, with 13 bases matching TRBD2. Germline V gene sequence: CDR1 SGHNT, CDR2 YYREEE (reference sequence). This CDR3 is built from 16 residues. Trimming removed 1 base from V and 6 bases from J; junction bases left unmatched: 5. CDR3 residues: CASSLRLAGGADTQYF. The CDR3, as DNA: TGTGCCAGCAGCTTGAGACTAGCGGGAGGAGCGGATACGCAGTATTTT.

This sequence joins TRBV7-2 and TRBJ2-1; 9 positions agree with TRBD1. V gave up 0 bases and J gave up 1 base; unmatched junction bases: 1. From germline, CDR1 is SGHTA and CDR2 FQGNSA. The CDR3 totals 16 residues. The CDR3 loop is CASSLAGTGSYNEQFF. Here the CDR3 DNA reads TGTGCCAGCAGCTTAGCTGGGACAGGGTCCTACAATGAGCAGTTCTTC.

This clone has just a few counts. V and J are TRBV1 and TRBJ2-3; TRBD1, as called in the table, went unchecked against the DNA. TRBV1 is tagged as a pseudogene. The CDR3 covers 17 residues. The chain's CDR3 is CTSSQKGQGAYSDTQYF. The CDR3 bases are TGCACCAGCAGCCAGAAGGGACAGGGGGCGTACTCAGATACGCAGTATTTT.

This chain uses TRBV6-5 with TRBJ2-1; the D gene is possibly TRBD2 (6 bases). V lost 7 bases and J lost 8, with 15 bases in between. This CDR3 spans 13 amino acids. The germline gives CDR1 MNHEY, CDR2 SVGAGI. CDR3 bases: TGTGCCAGCATTAAACTAGCCCACCATGAGCAGTTCTTC. This encodes CASIKLAHHEQFF.